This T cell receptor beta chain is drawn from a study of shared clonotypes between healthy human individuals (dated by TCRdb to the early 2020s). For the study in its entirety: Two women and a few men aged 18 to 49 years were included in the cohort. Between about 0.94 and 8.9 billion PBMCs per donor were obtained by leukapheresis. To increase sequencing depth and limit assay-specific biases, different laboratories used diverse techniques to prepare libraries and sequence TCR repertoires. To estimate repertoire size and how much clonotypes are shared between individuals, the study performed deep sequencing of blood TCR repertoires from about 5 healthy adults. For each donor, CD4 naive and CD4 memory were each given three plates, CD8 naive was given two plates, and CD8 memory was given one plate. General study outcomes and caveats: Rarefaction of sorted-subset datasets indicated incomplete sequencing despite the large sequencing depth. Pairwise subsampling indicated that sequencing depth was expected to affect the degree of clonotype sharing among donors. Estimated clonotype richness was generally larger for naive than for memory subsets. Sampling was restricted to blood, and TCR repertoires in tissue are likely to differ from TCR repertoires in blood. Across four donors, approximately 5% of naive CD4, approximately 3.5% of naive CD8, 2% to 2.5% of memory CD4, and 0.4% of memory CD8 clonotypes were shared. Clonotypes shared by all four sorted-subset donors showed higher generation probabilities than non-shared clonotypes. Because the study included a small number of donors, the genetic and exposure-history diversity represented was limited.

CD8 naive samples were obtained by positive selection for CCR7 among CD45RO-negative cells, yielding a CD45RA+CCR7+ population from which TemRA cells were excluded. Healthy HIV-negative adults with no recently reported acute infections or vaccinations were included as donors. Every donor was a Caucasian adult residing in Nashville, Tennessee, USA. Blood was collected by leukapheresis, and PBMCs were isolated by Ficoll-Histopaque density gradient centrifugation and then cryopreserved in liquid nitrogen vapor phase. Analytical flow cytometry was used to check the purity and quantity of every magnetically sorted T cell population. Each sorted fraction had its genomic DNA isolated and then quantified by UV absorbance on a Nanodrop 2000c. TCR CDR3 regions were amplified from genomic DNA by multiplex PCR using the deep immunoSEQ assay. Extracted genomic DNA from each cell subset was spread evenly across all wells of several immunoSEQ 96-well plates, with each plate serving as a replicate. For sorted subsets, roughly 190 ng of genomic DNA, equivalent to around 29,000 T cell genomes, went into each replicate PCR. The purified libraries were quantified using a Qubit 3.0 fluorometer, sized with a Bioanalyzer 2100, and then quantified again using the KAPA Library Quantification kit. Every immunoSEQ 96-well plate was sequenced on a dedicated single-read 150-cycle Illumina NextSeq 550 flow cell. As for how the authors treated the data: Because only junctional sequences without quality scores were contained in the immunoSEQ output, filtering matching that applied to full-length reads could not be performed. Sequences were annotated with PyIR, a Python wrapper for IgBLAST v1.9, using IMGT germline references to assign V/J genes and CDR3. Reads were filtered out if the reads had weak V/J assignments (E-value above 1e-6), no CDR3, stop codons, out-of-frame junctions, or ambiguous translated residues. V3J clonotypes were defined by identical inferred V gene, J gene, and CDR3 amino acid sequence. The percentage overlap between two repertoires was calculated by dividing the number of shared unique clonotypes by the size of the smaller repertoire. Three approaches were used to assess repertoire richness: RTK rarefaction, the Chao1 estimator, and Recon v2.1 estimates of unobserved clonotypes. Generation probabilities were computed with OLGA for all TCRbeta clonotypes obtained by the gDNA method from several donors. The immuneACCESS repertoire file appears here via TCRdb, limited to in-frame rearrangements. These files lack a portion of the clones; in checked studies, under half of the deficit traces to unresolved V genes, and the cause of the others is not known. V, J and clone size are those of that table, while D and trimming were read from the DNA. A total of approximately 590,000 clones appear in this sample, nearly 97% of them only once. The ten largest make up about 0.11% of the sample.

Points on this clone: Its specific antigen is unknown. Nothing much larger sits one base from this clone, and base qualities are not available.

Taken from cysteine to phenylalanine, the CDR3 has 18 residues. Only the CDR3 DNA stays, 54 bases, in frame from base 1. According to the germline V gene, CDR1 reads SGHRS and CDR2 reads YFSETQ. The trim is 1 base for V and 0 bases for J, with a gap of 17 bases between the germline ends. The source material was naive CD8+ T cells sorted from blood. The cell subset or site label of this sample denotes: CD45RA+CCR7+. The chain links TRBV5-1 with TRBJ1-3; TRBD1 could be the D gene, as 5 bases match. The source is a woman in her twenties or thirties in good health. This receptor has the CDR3 CASSLRPAGDVSGNTIYF. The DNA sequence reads TGCGCCAGCAGCTTGAGGCCCGCCGGGGACGTCTCTGGAAACACCATATATTTT.